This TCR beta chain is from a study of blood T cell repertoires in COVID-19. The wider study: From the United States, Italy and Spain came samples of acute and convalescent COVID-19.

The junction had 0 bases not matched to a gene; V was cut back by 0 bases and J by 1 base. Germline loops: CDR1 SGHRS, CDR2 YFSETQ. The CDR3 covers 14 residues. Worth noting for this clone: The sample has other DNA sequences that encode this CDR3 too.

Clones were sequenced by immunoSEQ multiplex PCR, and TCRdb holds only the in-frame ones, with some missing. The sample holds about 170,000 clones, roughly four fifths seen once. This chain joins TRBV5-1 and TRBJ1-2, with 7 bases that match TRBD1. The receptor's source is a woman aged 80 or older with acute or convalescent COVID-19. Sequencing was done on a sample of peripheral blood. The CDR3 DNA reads TGCGCCAGCAGCTTGGGACAGGGTAACTATGGCTACACCTTC. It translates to CASSLGQGNYGYTF.